This TCR beta chain was retrieved from a study of cytomegalovirus exposure and HLA in healthy donors. Concerning this clone: Its antigen is not identified.

The PCR made use of 60 Vbeta and 13 Jbeta primers. Sequencing used immunoSEQ multiplex PCR; TCRdb keeps in-frame clones, though not all of them. Here the sample spans some 180,000 clones, 65% to 85% being singletons. V was cut by 5 bases and J by 5 bases, with 6 bases left in between. CDR3 length: 12 residues. Per germline, CDR1 ENHRY and CDR2 SYGVKD. Overall study findings and caveats: Near-uniform donor sequencing depth was presumed by presence/absence analyses. In a later analysis, the majority of CMV-associated beta chains seemingly showed HLA restriction.

Material: PBMCs. The chain has TRBV10-3 and TRBJ2-2; D not certain. This sequence originates from a girl aged 5 to 17 in good health and CMV-seropositive. The CDR3 DNA is TGTGCCATCAGTCCCGTAACCGGGGAGCTGTTTTTT. Translated, it gives CAISPVTGELFF.